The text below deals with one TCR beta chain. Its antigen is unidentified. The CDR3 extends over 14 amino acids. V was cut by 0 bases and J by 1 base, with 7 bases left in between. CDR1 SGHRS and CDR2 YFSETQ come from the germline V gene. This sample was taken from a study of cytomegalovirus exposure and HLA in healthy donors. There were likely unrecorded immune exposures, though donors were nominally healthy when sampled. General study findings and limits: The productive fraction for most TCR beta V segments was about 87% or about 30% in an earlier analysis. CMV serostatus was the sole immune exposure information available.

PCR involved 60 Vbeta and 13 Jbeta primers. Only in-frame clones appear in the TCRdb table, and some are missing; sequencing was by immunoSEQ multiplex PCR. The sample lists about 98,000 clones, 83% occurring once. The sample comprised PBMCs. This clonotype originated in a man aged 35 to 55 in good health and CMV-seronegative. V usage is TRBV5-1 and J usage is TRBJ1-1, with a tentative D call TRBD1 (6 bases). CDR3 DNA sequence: TGCGCCAGCAGCTTGGACAGGGCGAACACTGAAGCTTTCTTT. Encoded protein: CASSLDRANTEAFF.